A selection of T cell receptor beta chains follows, all from one sample in a study of radiation and T cells in renal cell carcinoma. Measured with immunoSEQ multiplex PCR; TCRdb has only the in-frame clones, and not every one. The sample includes around 140,000 clones, roughly 85% of them seen just once. Specimen: blood, collected from a patient whose treatment included radiotherapy and nephrectomy. These TCRs come from a woman in her forties or fifties with renal cell carcinoma. CDR3s include the opening cysteine and the closing phenylalanine or tryptophan. Each record gives: D gene, V gene, clone size, J gene, CDR3 DNA, CDR3 protein. D genes are given only for firm matches. Size tells how often a clone was seen (once, few, many) or the class of an expanded clone, and some rows leave it out.

>TRBD2|TRBV2|NA|TRBJ2-5
TGTGCCAGCATCTCCCAGCGGGGGGGCGAGGAGACCCAGTACTTC
CASISQRGGEETQYF
>TRBD2|TRBV5-1|NA|TRBJ2-1
TGCGCCAGCAGCTTCGGGGCGGGAGGGCTCAATGAGCAGTTCTTC
CASSFGAGGLNEQFF
>TRBD2|TRBV6-1|once|TRBJ2-3
TGTGCCAGCAGTGGTCAAGCGGGGGATACGCAGTATTTT
CASSGQAGDTQYF
>NA|TRBV10-3|NA|TRBJ2-7
TGTGCCATCAGGGGAGACAGTTCCTACGAGCAGTACTTC
CAIRGDSSYEQYF
>TRBD1|TRBV6-6|NA|TRBJ1-3
TGTGCCAGCAGTTACTCTCAGGGGGCTTCTGGAAACACCATATATTTT
CASSYSQGASGNTIYF
>NA|TRBV7-9|NA|TRBJ2-1
TGTGCCAGCGAAGAATTGAAGGGGCGGATTACCTACAATGAGCAGTTCTTC
CASEELKGRITYNEQFF
>NA|TRBV28|NA|TRBJ1-1
TGTGCCAGCAGTTTATCATACGATGGAACGGACACTGAAGCTTTCTTT
CASSLSYDGTDTEAFF
>TRBD2|TRBV4-1|few|TRBJ2-7
TGCGCCAGCAGCCAAAACCCTAGCGGGGACTCCTACGAGCAGTACTTC
CASSQNPSGDSYEQYF
>NA|TRBV19|NA|TRBJ2-7
TGTGCCAGTAGTATTTGGGGGACTCCCTACGAGCAGTACTTC
CASSIWGTPYEQYF
>NA|TRBV30|NA|TRBJ1-3
TGTGCCTGGAGTGTACTTGGCAGGACCTCTGGAAACACCATATATTTT
CAWSVLGRTSGNTIYF
>TRBD1|TRBV9|NA|TRBJ1-1
TGTGCCAGCAGCGCCCGAGGACAGGGTTATACTGAAGCTTTCTTT
CASSARGQGYTEAFF
>TRBD2|TRBV7-8|once|TRBJ2-1
TGTGCCAGCAGGGGTGGGGCGGGAGGTTTCTACAATGAGCAGTTCTTC
CASRGGAGGFYNEQFF
>NA|TRBV15|NA|TRBJ2-7
TGTGCCACCAGCGGGGCCCTAACCGACCCCTACGAGCAGTACTTC
CATSGALTDPYEQYF
>TRBD1|TRBV29-1|NA|TRBJ1-4
TGCAGCGCGATGGGACAGGGGAATGAAAAACTGTTTTTT
CSAMGQGNEKLFF
>TRBD1|TRBV7-2|NA|TRBJ2-6
TGTGCCAGCAGCTTAAGGTCAGGGGGCGATAGGGCCAACGTCCTGACTTTC
CASSLRSGGDRANVLTF
>NA|TRBV2|NA|TRBJ2-7
TGTGCCAGCATCGGTCAGACCTACGAGCAGTACTTC
CASIGQTYEQYF
>NA|TRBV5-6|NA|TRBJ1-4
TGTGCCAGCAGCTTGAAGTCTTGGACAGAAAAACTGTTTTTT
CASSLKSWTEKLFF
>TRBD1|TRBV2|NA|TRBJ2-7
TGTGCCAGCAGTGAGGGACAGGAAACCTACGAGCAGTACTTC
CASSEGQETYEQYF
>NA|TRBV18|NA|TRBJ2-4
TGTGCCAGCTCACGCACGGGAACAACCTTAGCCAAAAACATTCAGTACTTC
CASSRTGTTLAKNIQYF
>NA|TRBV5-1|NA|TRBJ2-5
TGCGCCAGCAGCTCTGGCGGGACCCAGTACTTC
CASSSGGTQYF
>NA|TRBV30|NA|TRBJ1-6
TGTGCCTGGAGTGTACGGCTTGAGAGGGATTCACCCCTCCACTTT
CAWSVRLERDSPLHF
>TRBD2|TRBV9|NA|TRBJ2-5
TGTGCCAGCAGCCCCCGCAATCGACTAGCGGGAAGCCAAGAGACCCAGTACTTC
CASSPRNRLAGSQETQYF
>TRBD1|TRBV29-1|NA|TRBJ1-4
TGCAGCGCTCTGGTGGGGACAGGCAATGAAAAACTGTTTTTT
CSALVGTGNEKLFF
>NA|TRBV19|NA|TRBJ2-7
TGTGCCAGTAGTAACCGGGACCCTAGCGACGAGCAGTACTTC
CASSNRDPSDEQYF
>TRBD1|TRBV5-6|NA|TRBJ2-7
TGTGCCAGCGGCATACTGGACAGGGCAAGCTCCTACGAGCAGTACTTC
CASGILDRASSYEQYF
>NA|TRBV19|few|TRBJ1-1
TGTGCCAGTAGTGCCATGACCGACACTGAAGCTTTCTTT
CASSAMTDTEAFF
>TRBD1|TRBV6-5|NA|TRBJ1-5
TGTGCCAGCAGCCCTTCTACAGGGGAGGGTCAGCCCCAGCATTTT
CASSPSTGEGQPQHF
>NA|TRBV29-1|NA|TRBJ1-4
TGCAGCGGAGGGGACGCCGATGAAAAACTGTTTTTT
CSGGDADEKLFF
>TRBD1|TRBV7-8|NA|TRBJ2-5
TGTGCCAGCAGCTTGCTGGGACAGACTAAAGAGACCCAGTACTTC
CASSLLGQTKETQYF
>TRBD2|TRBV29-1|NA|TRBJ2-1
TGCAGCGTTTCGGATCCGGGACTAGCGGGGGAATACGAGCAGTTCTTC
CSVSDPGLAGEYEQFF
>TRBD2|TRBV11-1|NA|TRBJ2-1
TGTGCCAGCAGCCCATTAGCGGGAGCCTACAATGAGCAGTTCTTC
CASSPLAGAYNEQFF
>NA|TRBV19|NA|TRBJ2-3
TGTGCCAGTAGTGTCACGTCACTTCGGGGGACAGATACGCAGTATTTT
CASSVTSLRGTDTQYF
>TRBD1|TRBV5-1|NA|TRBJ2-3
TGCGCCAGCAGCTTGGCCCCAGGGGGCCCCACAGATACGCAGTATTTT
CASSLAPGGPTDTQYF
>NA|TRBV6-5|NA|TRBJ1-5
TGTGCCAGCAGTTACTCAGCCAGTCGCAATCAGCCCCAGCATTTT
CASSYSASRNQPQHF
>NA|TRBV7-2|NA|TRBJ2-2
TGTGCCAGCAGCGCCGGACAGCTAAACACCGGGGAGCTGTTTTTT
CASSAGQLNTGELFF
>TRBD1|TRBV5-4|NA|TRBJ1-2
TGTGCCAGCAGCTCCGGACAGGGGATCGACTATGGCTACACCTTC
CASSSGQGIDYGYTF
>TRBD1|TRBV9|NA|TRBJ1-4
TGTGCCAGCAGCCTCCGACAGGGTGCGGCTGAAAAACTGTTTTTT
CASSLRQGAAEKLFF
>NA|TRBV7-2|NA|TRBJ2-3
TGTGCCAGCAGCCCGCGCTTTGAGGGGGGAGCAGATACGCAGTATTTT
CASSPRFEGGADTQYF
>NA|TRBV7-2|NA|TRBJ1-1
TGTGCCAGCAGCTCTGACAGGAACACTGAAGCTTTCTTT
CASSSDRNTEAFF
>TRBD1|TRBV5-1|NA|TRBJ2-2
TGCGCCAGCAGCCCTAGGACAGGGAATACCGGGGAGCTGTTTTTT
CASSPRTGNTGELFF
>TRBD1|TRBV28|NA|TRBJ2-7
TGTGCCAGCAGTTCGGACAGGGAGGCCGAGCAGTACTTC
CASSSDREAEQYF
>NA|TRBV10-3|NA|TRBJ2-5
TGTGCCATCAGTCGATTAGCGGAATACCAAGAGACCCAGTACTTC
CAISRLAEYQETQYF
>TRBD1|TRBV5-1|NA|TRBJ2-2
TGCGCCAGCAGCTTATCACAGGGGGCAAGCGGGGAGCTGTTTTTT
CASSLSQGASGELFF
>NA|TRBV7-9|NA|TRBJ1-5
TGTGCCAGCAGCCGTATTGGAGGGGCTTCAAATCAGCCCCAGCATTTT
CASSRIGGASNQPQHF
>NA|TRBV7-2|NA|TRBJ1-4
TGTGCCAGCAGCTCCCACGTGGGGGGAACTAATGAAAAACTGTTTTTT
CASSSHVGGTNEKLFF
>TRBD1|TRBV5-4|NA|TRBJ2-2
TGTGCCAGCAGCCCCTCGAGGGGGCTAAACACCGGGGAGCTGTTTTTT
CASSPSRGLNTGELFF
>TRBD1|TRBV2|NA|TRBJ2-7
TGTGCCAGCAGGGGACAGGGCGTGGGCCCGGCCGTGGAGCAGTACTTC
CASRGQGVGPAVEQYF